This T cell receptor (beta chain) was recorded in a study of blood T cell repertoires in COVID-19. The table came from immunoSEQ multiplex PCR; TCRdb's copy has only in-frame clones and leaves some out. The data contain approximately 300,000 clones, about 90% of them singletons. V was shortened by 2 bases and J by 8 bases, with 12 bases between the two germline ends. This CDR3 comprises 12 residues. The V gene's germline CDR1 is SQVTM and CDR2 ANQGSEA. The sequencing input was peripheral blood. This chain uses TRBV29-1 with TRBJ1-2; unclear D gene. This sequence was found in a woman in her twenties or thirties with COVID-19, enrolled during active disease. The CDR3 loop is CSVERTAWGYTF. DNA of the CDR3: TGCAGCGTTGAAAGGACTGCTTGGGGCTACACCTTC.